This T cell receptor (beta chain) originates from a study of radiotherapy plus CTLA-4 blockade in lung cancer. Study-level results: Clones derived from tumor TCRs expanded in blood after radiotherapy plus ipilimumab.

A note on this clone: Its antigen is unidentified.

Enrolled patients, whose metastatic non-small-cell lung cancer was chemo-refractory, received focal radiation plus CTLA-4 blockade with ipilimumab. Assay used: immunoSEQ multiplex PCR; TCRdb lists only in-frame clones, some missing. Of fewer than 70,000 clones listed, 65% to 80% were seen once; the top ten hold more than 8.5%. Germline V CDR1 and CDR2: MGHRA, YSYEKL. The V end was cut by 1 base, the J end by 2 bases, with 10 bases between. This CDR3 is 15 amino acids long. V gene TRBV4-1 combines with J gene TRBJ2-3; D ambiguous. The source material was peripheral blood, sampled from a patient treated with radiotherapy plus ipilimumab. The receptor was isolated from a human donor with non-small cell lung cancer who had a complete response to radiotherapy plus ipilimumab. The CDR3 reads CASSQVAQTTDTQYF. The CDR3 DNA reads TGCGCCAGCAGCCAAGTGGCACAGACCACAGATACGCAGTATTTT.